This is a list of T cell receptor beta chains from one sample in a study of cytomegalovirus exposure and HLA in healthy donors. Sequencing used immunoSEQ multiplex PCR; TCRdb keeps in-frame clones, though not all of them. The sample includes approximately 150,000 clones, roughly 89% of them seen just once. Specimen: PBMCs. The origin of the receptors is a woman in her twenties or thirties in good health and CMV-seronegative. Both conserved end residues are part of each CDR3. The D gene is left open where the match is weak. Clone size is not always given. Where it is, it says once, few, many or a class for expanded clones.

CDR3 DNA,CDR3 protein,V gene,clone size,J gene,D gene
TGCGCCAGCAGCCTCACAGGGGGCCTCGAGACCCAGTACTTC,CASSLTGGLETQYF,TRBV4-1,.,TRBJ2-5,TRBD1
TGTGCCAGCAGCCCCCGACAGTTGGCTGAGCAGTTCTTC,CASSPRQLAEQFF,TRBV7-2,.,TRBJ2-1,.
TGTGCCTGGAAACTTAGCAATCAGCCCCAGCATTTT,CAWKLSNQPQHF,TRBV30,.,TRBJ1-5,.
TGTGCCAGCTCCCGAGCGGCTAGCGGGTCAGGGGAGCAGTACTTC,CASSRAASGSGEQYF,TRBV27,.,TRBJ2-7,TRBD2
TGTGCCAGCACCACTGGGGGACAGGTGCCCTATGGCTACACCTTC,CASTTGGQVPYGYTF,TRBV11-2,.,TRBJ1-2,TRBD1
TGTGCCTGGAGATTCAGGCAGCCCTACAATGAGCAGTTCTTC,CAWRFRQPYNEQFF,TRBV30,once,TRBJ2-1,.
TGCAGTGCTTCCGGCACTGAAGCTTTCTTT,CSASGTEAFF,TRBV20-1,.,TRBJ1-1,.
TGCGCCAGCAGCCTGGAGCCGGGACAGTACAATCAGCCCCAGCATTTT,CASSLEPGQYNQPQHF,TRBV5-1,.,TRBJ1-5,TRBD1
TGTGCCAGCAGTCGAGCTACCGGGGAGCTGTTTTTT,CASSRATGELFF,TRBV6-5,once,TRBJ2-2,.
TGTGCCAGCAGGGTCGACATAATAAACTCTGGAAACACCATATATTTT,CASRVDIINSGNTIYF,TRBV2,few,TRBJ1-3,.
TGTGCCAGCAGCCACCCGGGACAGGGGGCCCGTGGCTACACCTTC,CASSHPGQGARGYTF,TRBV14,.,TRBJ1-2,TRBD1
TGCGCCAGCAGTGAGTCGGGGACAGGGGGCAATCAGCCCCAGCATTTT,CASSESGTGGNQPQHF,TRBV10-2,once,TRBJ1-5,TRBD1
TGTGCCAGCAGTCCATCCGGGACAGGGAGCCTTGAAGCTTTCTTT,CASSPSGTGSLEAFF,TRBV27,.,TRBJ1-1,TRBD1
TGTGCCTGGACCAGGAACTCTGGAAACACCATATATTTT,CAWTRNSGNTIYF,TRBV30,.,TRBJ1-3,.
TGTGCCAGTAATGATGGGCGGGGAGGGAACACTGAAGCTTTCTTT,CASNDGRGGNTEAFF,TRBV19,.,TRBJ1-1,.
TGCGCCAGCAGGGCGGCGGGTGAGCAGTTCTTC,CASRAAGEQFF,TRBV10-2,.,TRBJ2-1,.
TGTGCCAGCAGTTTAACGGGGGTGGGCACAGATACGCAGTATTTT,CASSLTGVGTDTQYF,TRBV27,.,TRBJ2-3,.
TGTGCCAGCATTTCCGCGGGGTCTGGCTACACCTTC,CASISAGSGYTF,TRBV5-4,.,TRBJ1-2,.
TGTGCCACCAGCAGAGATCCGGGGCAAGAGACCCAGTACTTC,CATSRDPGQETQYF,TRBV15,.,TRBJ2-5,.
TGTGCCAGCAAGGCGGGGACAGGGGTCGTTGTTGAGCAGTTCTTC,CASKAGTGVVVEQFF,TRBV2,.,TRBJ2-1,TRBD1
TGTGCCAGCAGTTACTCCGGGAGGACAGGGGGGGGCTACACCTTC,CASSYSGRTGGGYTF,TRBV6-5,.,TRBJ1-2,TRBD1
TGTGCCAGCAGCCCGATCGGTGGCAGGGACTCCTACGAGCAGTACTTC,CASSPIGGRDSYEQYF,TRBV11-2,.,TRBJ2-7,.
TGTGCCAGTAGTATAACAGGGGCGACCCTAGGCGAGCAGTACTTC,CASSITGATLGEQYF,TRBV19,.,TRBJ2-7,TRBD1
TGTGCCATCAAAACCGGGACAGGATACAATGAGCAGTTCTTC,CAIKTGTGYNEQFF,TRBV10-3,.,TRBJ2-1,TRBD1
TGTGCCAGCAGCGCCCCCGATCTAGCATCCGATACGCAGTATTTT,CASSAPDLASDTQYF,TRBV7-9,.,TRBJ2-3,.
TGCGCCAGCAGCTTGGAGGGGGCTCGCCGAAATTCACCCCTCCACTTT,CASSLEGARRNSPLHF,TRBV5-1,.,TRBJ1-6,TRBD1
TGCGCCAGCAGCGGTTTGACGGACTTACGGGAGTACTTC,CASSGLTDLREYF,TRBV5-1,.,TRBJ2-7,.
TGTGCCAGCAGCTTAGCCCCAGGGCCTTTGGACACTGAAGCTTTCTTT,CASSLAPGPLDTEAFF,TRBV7-6,once,TRBJ1-1,.
TGTGCCAGCATCCCGCGGGGCGTGGACACCATATATTTT,CASIPRGVDTIYF,TRBV7-9,.,TRBJ1-3,.
TGTGCCAGCAGCATAACTAGCGGGAGTGTTGTTGAGCAGTTCTTC,CASSITSGSVVEQFF,TRBV7-6,once,TRBJ2-1,TRBD2
TGTGCCAGCTCACCTAGGGGCAGAGATGGAAACACCATATATTTT,CASSPRGRDGNTIYF,TRBV18,.,TRBJ1-3,.
TGTGCCAGCAGCCGGGGACTAGCGGGTTACAATGAGCAGTTCTTC,CASSRGLAGYNEQFF,TRBV5-6,few,TRBJ2-1,TRBD2
TGCGCCAGCAGCTTGGCCCAAGGGGCTGGGGCCAACGTCCTGACTTTC,CASSLAQGAGANVLTF,TRBV5-1,few,TRBJ2-6,.
TGCAGCGTTGAAGCAGGGGGACTAGGTGAAAAACTGTTTTTT,CSVEAGGLGEKLFF,TRBV29-1,once,TRBJ1-4,TRBD1
TGTGCCAGCAGTTTATACATTCCACCCCGTTTCGACAATGAGCAGTTCTTC,CASSLYIPPRFDNEQFF,TRBV27,.,TRBJ2-1,.
TGTGCCAGCAGTGACAGGGAGACACAGGAGACCCAGTACTTC,CASSDRETQETQYF,TRBV6-5,.,TRBJ2-5,TRBD1
TGTGCCAGCAGTTTATCAGGGTATAATTCACCCCTCCACTTT,CASSLSGYNSPLHF,TRBV28,.,TRBJ1-6,.
TGTGCCAGCACCTCCCCAGAGGGGCGGGGGGAAAAACTGTTTTTT,CASTSPEGRGEKLFF,TRBV2,few,TRBJ1-4,.
TGTGCCAGCAGCCTAAACGGCGGCGAGACCCAGTACTTC,CASSLNGGETQYF,TRBV13,.,TRBJ2-5,.
TGCGCCAGCAGCTTGGTCCGGGACAGGGATCTTAACACTGAAGCTTTCTTT,CASSLVRDRDLNTEAFF,TRBV5-1,.,TRBJ1-1,TRBD1
TGTGCCAGCAGCTTAGGTGGGCTCGAAGCTTTCTTT,CASSLGGLEAFF,TRBV7-8,.,TRBJ1-1,.